This T cell receptor (beta chain) is from a study of blood T cell repertoires in COVID-19. Study overall: Material from acute and convalescent COVID-19 was sourced from the United States, Italy and Spain.

This clone was counted a single time. Categorization into cohorts depended on clinical history that participants reported. Cohort 3 recovery required two negative PCRs, clearance, or symptom resolution. In the authors' methods: Estimation of nucleated cell counts was performed using reference gene primer amplification. Sequenced by immunoSEQ multiplex PCR; TCRdb stores in-frame clones only, minus some. Clonal size and the V and J genes are those of that table, whereas D and trimming came from the DNA. The table has almost 250,000 clones, around 88% seen once; the top ten hold under 5%. The sample taken for sequencing was PBMCs or T cells enriched from blood (not recorded which). This clonotype originated in a woman in her twenties or thirties who had recovered from COVID-19.

The CDR3 bases are TGTGCCAGCAGCCTCCCCGGGACAGGGGCATCCGAGCAGTACTTC. Translating it yields CASSLPGTGASEQYF. The rearrangement links TRBV3-1 (or the pseudogene TRBV3-2) to TRBJ2-7; 10 nucleotides align to TRBD1. Germline V gene lookup returns CDR1 LGHDT and CDR2 YNNKEL (reference sequence). The V and J ends lost 4 bases and 6 bases, in that order; junction bases with no gene match: 9. The CDR3 loop spans 15 amino acids.